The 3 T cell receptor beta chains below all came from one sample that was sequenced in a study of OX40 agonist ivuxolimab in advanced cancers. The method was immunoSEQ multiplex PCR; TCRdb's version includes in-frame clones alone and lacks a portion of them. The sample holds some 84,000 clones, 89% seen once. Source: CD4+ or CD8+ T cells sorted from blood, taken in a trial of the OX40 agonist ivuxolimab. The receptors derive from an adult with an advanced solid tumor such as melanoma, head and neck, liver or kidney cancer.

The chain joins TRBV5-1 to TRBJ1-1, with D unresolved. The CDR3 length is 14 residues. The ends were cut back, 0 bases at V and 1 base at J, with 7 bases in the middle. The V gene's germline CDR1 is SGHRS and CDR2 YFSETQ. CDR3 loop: CASSLDVQNTEAFF. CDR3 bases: TGCGCCAGCAGCTTGGACGTCCAGAACACTGAAGCTTTCTTT.

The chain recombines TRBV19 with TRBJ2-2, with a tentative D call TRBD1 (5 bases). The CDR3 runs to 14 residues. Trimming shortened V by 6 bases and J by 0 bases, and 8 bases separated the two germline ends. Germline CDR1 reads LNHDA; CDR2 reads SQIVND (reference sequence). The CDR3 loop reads CASSRTSNTGELFF. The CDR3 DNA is TGTGCCAGTAGCAGGACATCGAACACCGGGGAGCTGTTTTTT.

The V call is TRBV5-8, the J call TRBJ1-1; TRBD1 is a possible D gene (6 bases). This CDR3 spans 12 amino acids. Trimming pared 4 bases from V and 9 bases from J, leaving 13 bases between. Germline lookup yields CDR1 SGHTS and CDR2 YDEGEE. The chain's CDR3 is CASSPGTTKAFF. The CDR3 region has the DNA TGTGCCAGCAGCCCAGGGACAACTAAAGCTTTCTTT.